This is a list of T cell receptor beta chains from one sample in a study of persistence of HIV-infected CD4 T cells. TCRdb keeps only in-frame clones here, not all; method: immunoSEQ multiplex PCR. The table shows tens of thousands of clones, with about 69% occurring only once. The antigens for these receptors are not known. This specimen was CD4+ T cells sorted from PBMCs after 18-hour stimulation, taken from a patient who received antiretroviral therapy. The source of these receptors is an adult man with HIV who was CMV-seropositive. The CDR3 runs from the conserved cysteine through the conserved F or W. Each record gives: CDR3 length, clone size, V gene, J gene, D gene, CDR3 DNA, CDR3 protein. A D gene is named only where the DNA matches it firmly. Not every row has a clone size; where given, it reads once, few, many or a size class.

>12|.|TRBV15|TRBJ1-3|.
TGTGCCACCAGCAGCGATCGGGGCACCATATATTTT
CATSSDRGTIYF
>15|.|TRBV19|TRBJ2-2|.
TGTGCCAGTAGTTTGGGGGGGCCGCGGACCGGGGAGCTGTTTTTT
CASSLGGPRTGELFF
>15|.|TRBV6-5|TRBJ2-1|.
TGTGCCAGCAGGCGAGCAGGGGCGGGCAATGATGAGCAGTTCTTC
CASRRAGAGNDEQFF
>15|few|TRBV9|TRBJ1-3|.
TGTGCCAGCAGCGTCTCACCCGTGGGAGGAAACACCATATATTTT
CASSVSPVGGNTIYF
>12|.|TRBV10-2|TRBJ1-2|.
TGCGCCAGCAGTGAGATTCAAGGAGGCTACACCTTC
CASSEIQGGYTF
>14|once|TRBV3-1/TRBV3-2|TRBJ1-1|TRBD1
TGTGCCAGCAGCCAGGGACAGGGAGTCACTGAAGCTTTCTTT
CASSQGQGVTEAFF
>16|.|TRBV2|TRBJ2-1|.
TGTGCCAGCAGCGCCGACTTACCGAGCTCCTACAATGAGCAGTTCTTC
CASSADLPSSYNEQFF
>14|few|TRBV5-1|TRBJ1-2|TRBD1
TGCGCCAGCAGCTTACAGGGGACAGATTATGGCTACACCTTC
CASSLQGTDYGYTF
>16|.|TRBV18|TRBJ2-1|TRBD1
TGTGCCAGCTCACCCGGGACAGGGTTCTCCTACAATGAGCAGTTCTTC
CASSPGTGFSYNEQFF
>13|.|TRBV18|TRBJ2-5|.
TGTGCCAGCTCACCAGGGGGGCTGGAGACCCAGTACTTC
CASSPGGLETQYF
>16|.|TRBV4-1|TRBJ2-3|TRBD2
TGCGCCAGCAGCCAAGATACTAGCGGGGGTAGAAATACGCAGTATTTT
CASSQDTSGGRNTQYF
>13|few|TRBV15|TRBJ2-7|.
TGTGCCACCAGCAGGGTCAGGAACCACGAGCAGTACTTC
CATSRVRNHEQYF
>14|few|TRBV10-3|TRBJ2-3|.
TGTGCCATCAGTGAGCGGGGCGCCACAGATACGCAGTATTTT
CAISERGATDTQYF
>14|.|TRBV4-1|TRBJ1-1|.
TGCGCCAGCAGCCAAGATTTCGTCGGACGTGAAGCTTTCTTT
CASSQDFVGREAFF
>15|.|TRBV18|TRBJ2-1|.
TGTGCCAGCTCACCTCGGGACGGAAACTACAATGAGCAGTTCTTC
CASSPRDGNYNEQFF
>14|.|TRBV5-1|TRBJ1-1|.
TGCGCCAGCAGCTTGGCGGCAGCGAACACTGAAGCTTTCTTT
CASSLAAANTEAFF
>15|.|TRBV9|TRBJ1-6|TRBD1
TGTGCCAGCAGCGTAGAGGTCAGGGGGGATTCACCCCTCCACTTT
CASSVEVRGDSPLHF
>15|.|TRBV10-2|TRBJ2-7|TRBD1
TGCGCCAGCAGTCGGCGGCAGGGGGTTCTCTACGAGCAGTACTTC
CASSRRQGVLYEQYF
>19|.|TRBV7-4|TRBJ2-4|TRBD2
TGTGCCAGCAGCTTAATAAAAGGACTAGCGGGTTTAGCCAAAAACATTCAGTACTTC
CASSLIKGLAGLAKNIQYF
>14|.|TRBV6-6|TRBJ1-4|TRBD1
TGTGCCAGCAGTTACGGACAGGGCGAAGAAAAACTGTTTTTT
CASSYGQGEEKLFF
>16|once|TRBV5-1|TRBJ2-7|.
TGCGCCAGCAGATCGGGGGGACAGCCCGGGGGCTACGAGCAGTACTTC
CASRSGGQPGGYEQYF
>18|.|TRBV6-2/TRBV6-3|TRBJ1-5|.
TGTGCCAGCAGTTTTGGTTCCGGGGGGCGGAGAGGCAATCAGCCCCAGCATTTT
CASSFGSGGRRGNQPQHF
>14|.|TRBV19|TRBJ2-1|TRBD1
TGTGCCAGTAGAGACACAGGGGTACGCGGTGAGCAGTTCTTC
CASRDTGVRGEQFF
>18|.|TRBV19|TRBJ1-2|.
TGTGCCAGTAGTATCCATTATCGGACTAACTCCCAAGAGGGCCGCTACACCTTC
CASSIHYRTNSQEGRYTF
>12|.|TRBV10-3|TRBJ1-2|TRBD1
TGTGCCATCAGTGGAGGGACAGATGGCTACACCTTC
CAISGGTDGYTF
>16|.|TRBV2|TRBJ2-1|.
TGTGCCAGCAGTGAAGCCGACCTTAACTCCTACAATGAGCAGTTCTTC
CASSEADLNSYNEQFF
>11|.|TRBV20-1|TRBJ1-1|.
TGCAGTGCCCCGGGGGGGGCTGAAGCTTTCTTT
CSAPGGAEAFF
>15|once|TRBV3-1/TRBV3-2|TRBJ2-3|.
TGTGCCAGCAGCCATCGGGGGGCCAATAGAGATACGCAGTATTTT
CASSHRGANRDTQYF